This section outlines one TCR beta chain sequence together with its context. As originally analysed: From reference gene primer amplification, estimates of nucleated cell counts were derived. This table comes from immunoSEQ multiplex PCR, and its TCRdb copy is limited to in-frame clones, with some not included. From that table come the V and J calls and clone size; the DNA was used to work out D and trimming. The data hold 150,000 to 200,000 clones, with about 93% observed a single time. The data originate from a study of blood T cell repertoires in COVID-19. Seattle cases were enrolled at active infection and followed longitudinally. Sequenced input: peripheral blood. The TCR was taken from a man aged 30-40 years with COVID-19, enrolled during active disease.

DNA of the CDR3: TGTGCCTGGAGTGCAGAGGCAGGGAGGGCCACTGAAGCTTTCTTT. As protein: CAWSAEAGRATEAFF. This chain links TRBV30 with TRBJ1-1; D is possibly TRBD1 (5 bases). Germline V lookup: CDR1 GTSNPN, CDR2 SVGIG (reference sequence). This CDR3 has 15 amino acids. Trimming cost V 1 base and J 4 bases, with 16 bases left between them.